This TCR beta chain appears in the sequencing data of a study of PD-L1 blockade in urothelial cancer. Turning to the study itself: Blood was subjected to analysis at 3 weeks (second dose) and 6 weeks following treatment start.

Described time point: pretreatment peripheral blood. TCRdb keeps only in-frame clones here, not all; method: immunoSEQ multiplex PCR. The repertoire holds about 87,000 clones, about four fifths seen once, with approximately 2.1% in the top ten. This CDR3 comprises 15 residues. Trimming removed 5 bases from V and 8 bases from J, with 18 bases in between. From germline, CDR1 is SEHNR and CDR2 FQNEAQ (reference sequence). This material consisted of PBMCs, taken around atezolizumab (anti-PD-L1) treatment. This chain links TRBV7-9 with TRBJ1-4; maybe TRBD1 (5 bases). The origin of this receptor is a man aged 55 to 70 with urothelial cancer. CDR3 bases: TGTGCCAGCAGCAAATCGGGGACGGGGGGGGAAAAACTGTTTTTT. Residues: CASSKSGTGGEKLFF.